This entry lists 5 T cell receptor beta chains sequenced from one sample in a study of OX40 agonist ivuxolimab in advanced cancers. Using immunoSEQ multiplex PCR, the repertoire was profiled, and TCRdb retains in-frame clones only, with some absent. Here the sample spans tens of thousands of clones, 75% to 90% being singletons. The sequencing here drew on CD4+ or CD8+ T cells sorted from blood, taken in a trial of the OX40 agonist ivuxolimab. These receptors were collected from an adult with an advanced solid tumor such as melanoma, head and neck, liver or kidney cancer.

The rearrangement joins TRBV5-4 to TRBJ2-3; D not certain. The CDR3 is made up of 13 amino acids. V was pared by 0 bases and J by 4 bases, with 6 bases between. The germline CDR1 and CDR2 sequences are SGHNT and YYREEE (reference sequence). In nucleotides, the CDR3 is TGTGCCAGCAGCTTGGACCTACCAGATACGCAGTATTTT. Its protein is CASSLDLPDTQYF.

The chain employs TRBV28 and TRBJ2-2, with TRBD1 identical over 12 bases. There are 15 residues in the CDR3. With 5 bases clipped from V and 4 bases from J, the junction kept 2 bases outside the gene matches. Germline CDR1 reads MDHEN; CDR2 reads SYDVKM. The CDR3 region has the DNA TGTGCCAGCAGTCCGGGACAGGGGGCCACCGGGGAGCTGTTTTTT. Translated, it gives CASSPGQGATGELFF.

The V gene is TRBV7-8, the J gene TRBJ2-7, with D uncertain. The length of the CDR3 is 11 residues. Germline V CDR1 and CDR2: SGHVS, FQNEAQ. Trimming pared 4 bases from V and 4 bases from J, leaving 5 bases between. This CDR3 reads CASSSQYEQYF. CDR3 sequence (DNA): TGTGCCAGCAGCTCTCAATACGAGCAGTACTTC.

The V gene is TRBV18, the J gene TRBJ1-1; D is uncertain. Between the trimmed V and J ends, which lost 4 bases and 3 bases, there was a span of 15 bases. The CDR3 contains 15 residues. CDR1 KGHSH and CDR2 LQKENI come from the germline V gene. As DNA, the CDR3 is TGTGCCAGCTCACAACTCCCGGGAGAGGACACTGAAGCTTTCTTT. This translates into CASSQLPGEDTEAFF.

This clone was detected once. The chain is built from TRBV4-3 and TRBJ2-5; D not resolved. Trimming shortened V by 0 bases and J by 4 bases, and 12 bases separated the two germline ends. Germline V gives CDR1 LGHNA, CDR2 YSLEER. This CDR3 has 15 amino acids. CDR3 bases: TGCGCCAGCAGCCAAGATTTAGGCAGCCCAGAGACCCAGTACTTC. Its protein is CASSQDLGSPETQYF.